This record concerns one T cell receptor (beta chain) sequence. Antigen unknown. This table comes from immunoSEQ multiplex PCR, and its TCRdb copy is limited to in-frame clones, with some not included. The sample includes about 150,000 clones, approximately 95% seen only once; the top ten take approximately 6.9%. The CDR3 runs 16 residues. The V gene's germline CDR1 is LNHDA and CDR2 SQIVND (reference sequence). V shed 1 base and J 9 bases; nucleotides not matched to a gene: 10. This specimen belongs to a study of T cell responses to AZD1222 COVID-19 vaccine. The study's findings and limits: Regions 160-218 and 743-854 held dominance among vaccine-associated CD4 TCRs, which spanned spike. Targeting of unmutated variant regions was reportedly seen in nearly half of spike-specific TCRs. Baseline seropositivity occurred in only a handful of AZD1222 recipients.

Pooled samples include second doses given at about 4 or 12 weeks. The chain employs TRBV19 and TRBJ1-5; 9 bases are shared with TRBD1. The sequence derives from an adult who received the AZD1222 COVID-19 vaccine. Sequenced material: peripheral blood, taken 28 days after the second AZD1222 dose. CDR3 sequence reads: CASSIGTGTGFRPQHF. The CDR3 DNA reads as TGTGCCAGTAGTATAGGGACCGGGACAGGGTTTCGGCCCCAGCATTTT.